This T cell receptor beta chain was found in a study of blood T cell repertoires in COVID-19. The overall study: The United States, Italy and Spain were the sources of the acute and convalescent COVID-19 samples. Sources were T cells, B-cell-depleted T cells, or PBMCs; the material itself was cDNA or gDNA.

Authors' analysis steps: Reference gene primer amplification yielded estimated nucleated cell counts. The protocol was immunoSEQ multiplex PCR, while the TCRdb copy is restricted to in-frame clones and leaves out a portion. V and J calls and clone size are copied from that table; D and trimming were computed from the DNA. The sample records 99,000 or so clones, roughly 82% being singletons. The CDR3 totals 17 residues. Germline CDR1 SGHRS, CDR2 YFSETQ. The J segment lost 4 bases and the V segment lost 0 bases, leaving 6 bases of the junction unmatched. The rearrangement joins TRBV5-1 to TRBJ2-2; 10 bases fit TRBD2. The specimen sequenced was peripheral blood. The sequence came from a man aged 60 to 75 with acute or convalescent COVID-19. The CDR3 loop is CASSLGSSGRATGELFF. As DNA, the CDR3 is TGCGCCAGCAGCTTGGGATCCAGCGGGAGGGCCACCGGGGAGCTGTTTTTT.